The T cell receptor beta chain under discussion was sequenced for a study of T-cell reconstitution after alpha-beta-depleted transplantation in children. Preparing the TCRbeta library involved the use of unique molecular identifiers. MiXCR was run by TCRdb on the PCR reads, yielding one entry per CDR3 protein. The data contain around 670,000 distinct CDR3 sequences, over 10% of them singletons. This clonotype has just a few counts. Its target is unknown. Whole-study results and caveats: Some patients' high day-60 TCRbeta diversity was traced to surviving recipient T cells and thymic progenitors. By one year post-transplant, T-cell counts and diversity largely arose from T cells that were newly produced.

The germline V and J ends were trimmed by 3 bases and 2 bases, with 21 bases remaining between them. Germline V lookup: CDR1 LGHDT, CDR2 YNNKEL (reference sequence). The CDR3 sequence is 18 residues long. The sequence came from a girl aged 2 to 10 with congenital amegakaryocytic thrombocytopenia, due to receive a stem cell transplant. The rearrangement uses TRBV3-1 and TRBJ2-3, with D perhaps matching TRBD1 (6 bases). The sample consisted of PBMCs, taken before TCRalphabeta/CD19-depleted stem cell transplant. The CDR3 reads CASSHSRGKRQNTDTQYF. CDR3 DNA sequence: TGTGCCAGCAGCCATAGCAGGGGAAAGCGGCAGAACACAGATACGCAGTATTTT.